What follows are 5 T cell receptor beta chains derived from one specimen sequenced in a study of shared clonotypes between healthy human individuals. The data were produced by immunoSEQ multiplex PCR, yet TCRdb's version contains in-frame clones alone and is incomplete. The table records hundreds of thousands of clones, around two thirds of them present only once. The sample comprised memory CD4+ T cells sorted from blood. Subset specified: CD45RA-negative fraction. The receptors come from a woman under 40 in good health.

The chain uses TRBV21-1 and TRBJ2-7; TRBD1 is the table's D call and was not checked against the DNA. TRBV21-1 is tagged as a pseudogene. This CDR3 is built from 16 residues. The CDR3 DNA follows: TGTGCCAGCAGCGATTTAACGAGGAGGGGGCGCTACGAGCAGTACTTC. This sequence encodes CASSDLTRRGRYEQYF.

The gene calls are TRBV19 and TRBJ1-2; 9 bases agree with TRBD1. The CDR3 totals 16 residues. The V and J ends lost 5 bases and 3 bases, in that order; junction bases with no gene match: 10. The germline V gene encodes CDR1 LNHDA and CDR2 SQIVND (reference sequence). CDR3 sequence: CASSFQGQGVDYGYTF. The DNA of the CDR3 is TGTGCCAGTAGTTTCCAGGGACAGGGAGTCGACTATGGCTACACCTTC.

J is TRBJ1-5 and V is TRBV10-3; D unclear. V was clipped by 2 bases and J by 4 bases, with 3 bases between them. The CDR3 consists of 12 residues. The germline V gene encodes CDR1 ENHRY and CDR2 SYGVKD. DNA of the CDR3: TGTGCCATCAGTGAGACTAATCAGCCCCAGCATTTT. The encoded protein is CAISETNQPQHF.

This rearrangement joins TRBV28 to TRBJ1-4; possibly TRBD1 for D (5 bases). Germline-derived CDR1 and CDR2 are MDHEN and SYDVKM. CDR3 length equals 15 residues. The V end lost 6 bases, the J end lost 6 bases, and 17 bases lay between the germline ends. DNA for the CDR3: TGTGCCAGCAGGGGCAGTAGGGGCGCATATGAAAAACTGTTTTTT. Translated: CASRGSRGAYEKLFF.

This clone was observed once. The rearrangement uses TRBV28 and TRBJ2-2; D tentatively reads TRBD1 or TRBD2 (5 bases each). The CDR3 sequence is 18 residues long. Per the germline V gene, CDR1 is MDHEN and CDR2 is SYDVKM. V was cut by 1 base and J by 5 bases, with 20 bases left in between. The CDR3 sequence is CASSLFGEGRARTGELFF. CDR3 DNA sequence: TGTGCCAGCAGTTTATTTGGTGAGGGCAGGGCTAGGACCGGGGAGCTGTTTTTT.